This T cell receptor (beta chain) was captured by sequencing in a study of identical twins. Findings and limits, study-wide: Models came in too low on out-of-frame TCR alpha sharing in monozygotic twins.

TCRdb processed the 5' RACE reads anew with MiXCR; each CDR3 protein has one entry. This table holds about 720,000 distinct CDR3 sequences, 8.6% found once. The sample holds a few counts of this clonotype. Its antigen is as yet unknown. Trimming pared 2 bases from V and 2 bases from J, leaving 9 bases between. The CDR3 is 14 amino acids. Germline assignment: CDR1 SGHTS and CDR2 YDEGEE. These same data were also listed under a study on yellow fever vaccine responses in identical twins.

The sequenced sample was PBMCs. The receptor was derived from a young woman in good health. The chain is built from TRBV5-8 and TRBJ2-3; a weak D match, TRBD1 (5 bases). CDR3 loop: CASSFTGYTDTQYF. In DNA form, the CDR3 reads TGTGCCAGCAGCTTCACAGGATACACAGATACGCAGTATTTT.